Each of the 13 T cell receptor beta chains below was sequenced from the same sample in a study of blood T cell repertoires in COVID-19. Libraries were prepared by immunoSEQ multiplex PCR; TCRdb keeps only in-frame clonotypes and omits some of them. The sample includes about 230,000 clones, 81% of them seen just once. Sequenced: peripheral blood. The receptors derive from a woman of 80 years or more with acute or convalescent COVID-19.

This clone has just one count. This chain joins TRBV9 and TRBJ2-1, with 8 bases identical to TRBD2. The CDR3 contains 17 residues. Germline V gene data show CDR1 as SGDLS and CDR2 as YYNGEE. After removal of 1 base from V and 0 bases from J, the junction contained 6 bases not matched to a gene. The CDR3 DNA follows: TGTGCCAGCAGCGTACCTAGAAGCGGGAGCTCCTACAATGAGCAGTTCTTC. Residues: CASSVPRSGSSYNEQFF.

The chain couples TRBV3-1 (or the pseudogene TRBV3-2) to TRBJ2-3; D may be TRBD2 (6 bases). The V and J ends lost 1 base and 8 bases respectively, with 7 bases between them. CDR3 size: 12 residues. Germline CDR1 reads LGHDT; CDR2 reads YNNKEL (reference sequence). In nucleotides, the CDR3 is TGTGCCAGCAGCCAAGGGAGGGGTACGCAGTATTTT. Translation gives CASSQGRGTQYF.

In its sample, this clone was seen a few times. CDR3 DNA sequence: TGTGCCACCGGGAGGGGGGACGAGCAGCCCCAGCATTTT. This encodes CATGRGDEQPQHF. The rearrangement uses TRBV6-5 and TRBJ1-5; possibly TRBD1 for D (6 bases). Trimming took off 10 bases at V and 7 bases at J, with 17 bases between the two ends. The CDR3 spans 13 residues. Per the germline V gene, CDR1 is MNHEY and CDR2 is SVGAGI.

The chain joins TRBV18 to TRBJ1-3, with 8 positions matching TRBD1. Germline V gene data show CDR1 as KGHSH and CDR2 as LQKENI. V shed 4 bases and J 7 bases; nucleotides not matched to a gene: 6. The CDR3 covers 14 residues. This CDR3 is CASSLDRDRNTIYF. Written as DNA, the CDR3 is TGTGCCAGCTCACTTGACAGGGACAGGAACACCATATATTTT. The entire variable domain, with the rest obtained from reference TRBV18 and TRBJ1-3, is as follows: NAGVMQNPRHLVRRRGQEARLRCSPMKGHSHVYWYRQLPEEGLKFMVYLQKENIIDESGMPKERFSAEFPKEGPSILRIQQVVRGDSAAYFCASSLDRDRNTIYFGEGSWLTVV.

This chain connects TRBV5-6 to TRBJ1-2; 12 nucleotides align to TRBD1. The CDR3 consists of 16 residues. Germline trimming cut 4 bases from V and 4 bases from J; bases unmatched to any gene: 8. CDR1 and CDR2 (germline): SGHDT, YYEEEE. The CDR3 nucleotides read TGTGCCAGCAGCAGACCCGGGACAGGGGGCCTCTATGGCTACACCTTC. It encodes CASSRPGTGGLYGYTF. Complete variable domain (other parts from reference TRBV5-6 and TRBJ1-2): DAGVTQSPTHLIKTRGQQVTLRCSPKSGHDTVSWYQQALGQGPQFIFQYYEEEERQRGNFPDRFSGHQFPNYSSELNVNALLLGDSALYLCASSRPGTGGLYGYTFGSGTRLTVV.

V and J are TRBV6-5 and TRBJ1-1; perhaps TRBD1 as D (5 bases). Trimming cost V 6 bases and J 2 bases, with 13 bases left between them. CDR3 length: 14 amino acids. Germline V lookup: CDR1 MNHEY, CDR2 SVGAGI. The CDR3 DNA follows: TGTGCCAGCAGCGAGATAGGGGCAAACACTGAAGCTTTCTTT. This codes for CASSEIGANTEAFF.

V and J are TRBV5-1 and TRBJ2-7, with D possibly matching TRBD1 (6 bases). The CDR3 covers 17 residues. V was shortened by 0 bases and J by 0 bases, with 16 bases between the two germline ends. Germline CDR1 and CDR2: SGHRS and YFSETQ. CDR3 residues: CASSLATGSAYSYEQYF. CDR3 nucleotides: TGCGCCAGCAGCTTGGCCACAGGGTCAGCCTACTCCTACGAGCAGTACTTC.

The chain recombines TRBV12-3 or TRBV12-4 with TRBJ2-3; D gene ambiguous. The CDR3 is made up of 12 amino acids. V lost 2 bases to trimming and J lost 6 bases, with 6 bases between them. In nucleotides, the CDR3 is TGTGCCAGCAGTTTACTTTCGGATACGCAGTATTTT. This encodes CASSLLSDTQYF.

J is TRBJ2-6 and V is TRBV6-4; 7 bases map to TRBD2. The CDR3 has 15 residues. From germline, CDR1 is MRHNA and CDR2 SNTAGT. Trimming at V came to 5 bases and at J to 4 bases, leaving 5 bases not matched to a gene. CDR3 amino acids: CASSREGSGANVLTF. CDR3 coding DNA: TGTGCCAGCAGTAGGGAGGGGTCCGGGGCCAACGTCCTGACTTTC.

This chain joins TRBV7-2 and TRBJ1-2; 8 bases align to TRBD1. CDR3 length equals 15 residues. The V segment lost 5 bases and the J segment 1 base; nucleotides outside the gene matches: 6. Per germline, CDR1 SGHTA and CDR2 FQGNSA. The CDR3 nucleotides are TGTGCCAGCAGCCCCCAGGGGGCCAGTAACTATGGCTACACCTTC. This encodes CASSPQGASNYGYTF.

The V gene is TRBV5-1, the J gene TRBJ2-7; tentatively, D is TRBD2 (5 bases). Trimming cost V 3 bases and J 7 bases, with 14 bases left between them. Per the germline V gene, CDR1 is SGHRS and CDR2 is YFSETQ. The CDR3 is 13 amino acids. The chain's CDR3 is CASSSTGGGEQYF. In nucleotides, the CDR3 is TGCGCCAGCAGCTCGACTGGAGGAGGAGAGCAGTACTTC.

The chain uses TRBV30 and TRBJ2-2, with 7 bases identical to TRBD1. The CDR3 extends over 15 amino acids. Germline V gene sequence: CDR1 GTSNPN, CDR2 SVGIG (reference sequence). The trim removed 2 bases at V and 7 bases at J, leaving 10 bases unmatched. The CDR3 DNA reads as TGTGCCTGGAGTCCCCAGGGACAGAGAGGCGGGGAGCTGTTTTTT. It translates to CAWSPQGQRGGELFF.

This chain joins TRBV11-2 and TRBJ1-1; unclear D gene. Germline lookup yields CDR1 SGHAT and CDR2 FQNNGV. The CDR3 loop spans 13 amino acids. Trimming removed 1 base from V and 8 bases from J, with 11 bases in between. CDR3: CASSLGGGQEAFF. CDR3 DNA sequence: TGTGCCAGCAGCTTAGGCGGAGGTCAAGAAGCTTTCTTT.